Below, one T cell receptor beta chain is given with its context. The antigen remains undetermined. This entry comes from a study of cytomegalovirus exposure and HLA in healthy donors. The wider study: Of the donors genotyped, approximately 410 in all, less than 90% fell in the Caucasian-associated ancestry cluster.

PCR was performed using 60 Vbeta and 13 Jbeta primers. Sequenced by immunoSEQ multiplex PCR; TCRdb stores in-frame clones only, minus some. The sample has under 150,000 clones; about two thirds are singletons. Whole-study findings and limits: When presence/absence was analysed, sequencing depth was taken to be roughly uniform across donors.

The germline V gene encodes CDR1 SGHRS and CDR2 YFSETQ. V lost 1 base and J 2 bases, leaving 19 bases between the germline ends. The CDR3 is 17 amino acids. The V gene is TRBV5-1, the J gene TRBJ2-7; D uncertain. The sequencing input was PBMCs. This sequence originates from a man aged 55-75 years in good health and CMV-seronegative. The CDR3 loop reads CASSLRNSVTSPYEQYF. CDR3 nucleotides: TGCGCCAGCAGCTTGAGAAACTCGGTCACCTCCCCCTACGAGCAGTACTTC.